What follows are 21 T cell receptor beta chains derived from one specimen sequenced in a study of monozygotic twins with inflammatory bowel disease (dated by TCRdb to about 2019). The library was prepared using 5' RACE. The run used an Illumina HiSeq 2500. TCRdb reprocessed the reads and provides one entry for every CDR3 protein sequence; no DNA is given. This sample's table lists over 100,000 distinct CDR3 sequences. Together, the top ten hold 12% of the sample. The sample consisted of blood. The receptors originated from a human donor with ulcerative colitis or Crohn's disease, or a healthy co-twin of an affected twin (not recorded which).

The chain carries TRBV20-1 and TRBJ1-4; as DNA is missing, the TRBD1 call by TCRdb cannot be tested. CDR3 length: 12 amino acids. CDR1 DFQATT and CDR2 SNEGSKA come from the germline V gene (reference sequence). CDR3 amino acids: CSFDRGGEKLFF.

The chain combines TRBV5-6 with TRBJ2-1. Germline V gene data show CDR1 as SGHDT and CDR2 as YYEEEE. This CDR3 contains 13 residues. The CDR3 loop reads CASRAHSYNEQFF.

V gene TRBV24-1 combines with J gene TRBJ2-2. The V gene's germline CDR1 is KGHDR and CDR2 SFDVKD. This CDR3 comprises 14 residues. This CDR3 reads CATSPQANTGELFF.

The chain employs TRBV7-9 and TRBJ2-7. The CDR3 spans 12 residues. Germline V lookup: CDR1 SEHNR, CDR2 FQNEAQ (reference sequence). This chain's CDR3 is CASSPNDYEQYF.

The V and J genes are TRBV3-1 and TRBJ2-7; TCRdb picks TRBD1, but there is no DNA to check that call. There are 18 residues in the CDR3. The germline V gene has CDR1 LGHDT and CDR2 YNNKEL (reference sequence). The CDR3 spells CASSQDYGGKGATYEQYF.

The rearrangement joins TRBV5-1 to TRBJ1-5; TCRdb picks TRBD1, but there is no DNA to check that call. Germline assignment: CDR1 SGHRS and CDR2 YFSETQ. This CDR3 has 15 residues. Here the CDR3 reads CASSTGTDYNQPQHF.

The chain links TRBV12-3 or TRBV12-4 to TRBJ2-1; TCRdb outputs TRBD1, but without DNA this stays unchecked. This CDR3 has 12 amino acids. This CDR3 is CATGVFDGEQFF.

The chain is built from TRBV11-2 and TRBJ2-3; TCRdb gives TRBD1 as the D gene, but with no DNA this cannot be confirmed. This CDR3 has 15 amino acids. Germline V gene lookup returns CDR1 SGHAT and CDR2 FQNNGV. The CDR3: CASSLETGGPNTQYF.

The chain is built from TRBV7-8 and TRBJ2-7. CDR3 length: 15 residues. Per the germline V gene, CDR1 is SGHVS and CDR2 is FQNEAQ. CDR3 protein: CASSLEGSGMYEQYF.

This chain joins TRBV4-1 and TRBJ1-1; TCRdb indicates TRBD1, and absent DNA this call remains unverified. CDR3 length: 18 amino acids. CDR1 and CDR2 from the germline V gene are MGHRA and YSYEKL. CDR3 loop: CASSHPTGATGLNTEAFF.

CDR3 sequence: CASSLVRGVSYEQYF. This sequence joins TRBV7-2 and TRBJ2-7; TCRdb picks TRBD1, but there is no DNA to check that call. The CDR3 totals 15 residues. Germline V gives CDR1 SGHTA, CDR2 FQGNSA.

The chain joins TRBV29-1 to TRBJ2-1; as DNA is missing, the TRBD2 call by TCRdb cannot be tested. Germline values: CDR1 SQVTM, CDR2 ANQGSEA. The CDR3 loop spans 13 amino acids. CDR3 in amino acids: CSVNKLAGGEQFF.

J is TRBJ1-2 and V is TRBV20-1. CDR1 DFQATT and CDR2 SNEGSKA come from the germline V gene (reference sequence). This CDR3 is built from 13 residues. The CDR3: CSARGDVNYGYTF.

The rearrangement joins TRBV28 to TRBJ2-7; the TCRdb call, TRBD2, lacks DNA for checking. Per germline, CDR1 MDHEN and CDR2 SYDVKM. This CDR3 contains 13 residues. CDR3 sequence reads: CASRPSGRAEQYF.

The V gene is TRBV5-5, the J gene TRBJ1-2. The germline gives CDR1 SGHKS, CDR2 YYEKEE (reference sequence). CDR3 length equals 12 residues. CDR3 sequence: CASSPDVYGYTF. The full variable domain, with the rest looked up from reference TRBV5-5 and TRBJ1-2, is DAGVTQSPTHLIKTRGQQVTLRCSPISGHKSVSWYQQVLGQGPQFIFQYYEKEERGRGNFPDRFSARQFPNYSSELNVNALLLGDSALYLCASSPDVYGYTFGSGTRLTVV.

This chain connects TRBV4-2 to TRBJ2-4; the TRBD2 assignment by TCRdb is unverifiable without DNA. Germline V lookup: CDR1 LGHNA, CDR2 YNFKEQ. The CDR3 runs 16 residues. This chain's CDR3 is CASSQETSGVANMQYF.

The rearrangement joins TRBV5-1 to TRBJ2-3; no DNA is available, so the TRBD2 call from TCRdb remains unchecked. The CDR3 extends over 13 amino acids. CDR1 SGHRS and CDR2 YFSETQ come from the germline V gene. The CDR3 spells CASSRTLTDTQYF.

The chain employs TRBV11-2 and TRBJ2-1; TCRdb lists TRBD2, though no DNA is available to test this call. CDR3 length: 19 residues. Germline V gene data show CDR1 as SGHAT and CDR2 as FQNNGV. The CDR3 protein is CASSLGSPWGPTLYNEQFF. The variable domain in full, completed from reference TRBV11-2 and TRBJ2-1, reads EAGVAQSPRYKIIEKRQSVAFWCNPISGHATLYWYQQILGQGPKLLIQFQNNGVVDDSQLPKDRFSAERLKGVDSTLKIQPAKLEDSAVYLCASSLGSPWGPTLYNEQFFGPGTRLTVL.

J is TRBJ2-1 and V is TRBV7-6; no DNA is available, so the TRBD2 call from TCRdb remains unchecked. This CDR3 is built from 15 residues. CDR1 and CDR2 from the germline V gene are SGHVS and FNYEAQ. The CDR3: CASSPGTPFYNEQFF.

This sequence joins TRBV7-6 and TRBJ2-1; no DNA is available, so the TRBD2 call from TCRdb remains unchecked. The CDR3 runs 18 residues. Germline values: CDR1 SGHVS, CDR2 FNYEAQ. CDR3 in amino acids: CASSIGGELAGSYNEQFF.

The chain combines TRBV27 with TRBJ2-5; lacking DNA, the TRBD1 call made by TCRdb goes unchecked. CDR1 and CDR2 from the germline V gene are MNHEY and SMNVEV (reference sequence). This CDR3 spans 14 amino acids. CDR3 amino acids: CASKTGGREETQYF.